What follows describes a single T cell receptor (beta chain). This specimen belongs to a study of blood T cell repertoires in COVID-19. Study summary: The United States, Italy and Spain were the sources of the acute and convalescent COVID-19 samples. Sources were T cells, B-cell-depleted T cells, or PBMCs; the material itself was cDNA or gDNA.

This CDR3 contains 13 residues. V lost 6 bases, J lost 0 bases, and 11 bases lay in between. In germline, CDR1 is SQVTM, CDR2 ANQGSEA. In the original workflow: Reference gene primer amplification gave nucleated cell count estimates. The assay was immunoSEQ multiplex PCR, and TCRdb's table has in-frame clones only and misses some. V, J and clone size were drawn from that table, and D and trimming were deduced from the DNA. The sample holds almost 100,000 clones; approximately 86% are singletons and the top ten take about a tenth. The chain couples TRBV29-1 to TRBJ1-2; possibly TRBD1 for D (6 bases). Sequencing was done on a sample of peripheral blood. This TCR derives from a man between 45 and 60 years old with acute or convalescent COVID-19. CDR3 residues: CSVSGQTNYGYTF. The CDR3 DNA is TGCAGCGTCAGTGGACAGACTAACTATGGCTACACCTTC. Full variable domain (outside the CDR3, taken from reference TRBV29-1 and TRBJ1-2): SAVISQKPSRDICQRGTSLTIQCQVDSQVTMMFWYRQQPGQSLTLIATANQGSEATYESGFVIDKFPISRPNLTFSTLTVSNMSPEDSSIYLCSVSGQTNYGYTFGSGTRLTVV.